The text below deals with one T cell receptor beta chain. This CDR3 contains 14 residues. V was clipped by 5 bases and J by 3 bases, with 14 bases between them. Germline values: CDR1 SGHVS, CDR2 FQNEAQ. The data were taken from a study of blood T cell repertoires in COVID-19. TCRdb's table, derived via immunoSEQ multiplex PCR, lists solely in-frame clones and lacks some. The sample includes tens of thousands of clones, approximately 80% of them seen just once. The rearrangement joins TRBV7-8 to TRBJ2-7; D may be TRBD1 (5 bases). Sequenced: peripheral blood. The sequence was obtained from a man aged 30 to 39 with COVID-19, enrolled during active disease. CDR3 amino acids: CASSGRTLIYEQYF. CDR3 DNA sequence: TGTGCCAGCAGCGGTAGGACACTGATCTACGAGCAGTACTTC.